The 29 T cell receptor beta chains in this list originate from one sample, sequenced in a study of T cells in localized non-small cell lung cancer (dated by TCRdb to between 2020 and 2021). Library preparation used the immunoSEQ multiplex PCR assay. Imported from immuneACCESS, the table was reduced by TCRdb to in-frame sequences with V and J called. These copies leave out some clones; in studies compared against another copy, an unresolved V gene accounts for under half, and the cause of the remainder is not known. Present in this sample are about 25,000 clones, under 95% of which were seen just once. Roughly 15% of the sample rests with the top ten. Specimen: peripheral blood, collected before any cancer treatment. The receptors were gathered from a man aged 35 to 69 with stage III squamous cell lung carcinoma.

The chain has TRBV4-1 and TRBJ1-6, with 7 bases lining up with TRBD1. This CDR3 is built from 16 residues. V shed 3 bases, J shed 1 base, and the junction held 3 bases outside the gene matches. From germline, CDR1 is MGHRA and CDR2 YSYEKL. CDR3 protein: CASSQSRGSYNSPLHF. The DNA of the CDR3 is TGCGCCAGCAGCCAGTCCAGGGGGTCCTATAATTCACCCCTCCACTTT.

CDR3 in amino acids: CASSQGDSSYNSPLHF. The CDR3 coding sequence is TGCGCCAGCAGCCAAGGGGACAGCTCCTATAATTCACCCCTCCACTTT. This sequence joins TRBV4-3 and TRBJ1-6; 7 positions match TRBD1. Per germline, CDR1 LGHNA and CDR2 YSLEER. The CDR3 is 16 amino acids. The ends lost 1 base at V and 0 bases at J; junction bases unmatched: 0.

The CDR3 region is CASSLAQGVGPQHF. As DNA, the CDR3 is TGTGCCAGCAGCTTGGCACAGGGTGTCGGGCCCCAGCATTTT. J is TRBJ1-5 and V is TRBV5-6; weak D call: TRBD1 (6 bases). The CDR3 is 14 amino acids. The germline CDR1 and CDR2 sequences are SGHDT and YYEEEE. The V end lost 0 bases, the J end lost 9 bases, and 13 bases lay between the germline ends.

The gene calls are TRBV27 and TRBJ2-1; D may correspond to TRBD1 or TRBD2 (5 bases each). Germline V gene data show CDR1 as MNHEY and CDR2 as SMNVEV (reference sequence). V gave up 2 bases and J gave up 2 bases, with 10 bases separating them. The CDR3 has 15 amino acids. The CDR3 loop reads CASSLDRGPYNEQFF. For the CDR3, the DNA is TGTGCCAGCAGTTTAGACCGGGGACCCTACAATGAGCAGTTCTTC.

The chain couples TRBV6-6 to TRBJ2-3, with D possibly matching TRBD2 (5 bases). The CDR3 length is 14 residues. V was shortened by 6 bases and J by 2 bases, with 12 bases between the two germline ends. The germline gives CDR1 MNHNY, CDR2 SVGAGI (reference sequence). As DNA, the CDR3 is TGTGCCAGCAGCCCAGGACTGTTCACAGATACGCAGTATTTT. It specifies CASSPGLFTDTQYF.

The chain recombines TRBV7-6 with TRBJ2-2; D not resolved. The CDR3 covers 12 residues. Germline CDR1 is SGHVS and CDR2 is FNYEAQ. The germline V and J ends were trimmed by 4 bases and 6 bases, with 6 bases remaining between them. CDR3 in DNA: TGTGCCAGCAGCTATGACCCCGGGGAGCTGTTTTTT. As protein: CASSYDPGELFF.

This chain joins TRBV9 and TRBJ1-3, with a tentative D call TRBD1 (5 bases). V dropped 3 bases and J dropped 0 bases, with 10 bases sitting between them. Looked up from germline, CDR1 is SGDLS and CDR2 is YYNGEE. CDR3 size: 15 residues. The CDR3 DNA is TGTGCCAGCAGCGCTGGGGACTTCTCTGGAAACACCATATATTTT. It encodes CASSAGDFSGNTIYF.

The sample holds a few counts of this clone. The chain employs TRBV6-6 and TRBJ2-3, with 9 bases matching TRBD1. Germline lookup yields CDR1 MNHNY and CDR2 SVGAGI (reference sequence). The CDR3 runs to 16 residues. The V gene end was trimmed by 5 bases and the J gene end by 1 base; junction bases not matched to a gene: 7. The DNA for the CDR3 is TGTGCCAGCAGTACCTCACAGGGGGCAGGCACAGATACGCAGTATTTT. Amino acid sequence: CASSTSQGAGTDTQYF.

The chain combines TRBV19 with TRBJ2-7; 8 positions match TRBD2. The CDR3 extends over 14 amino acids. V shed 5 bases, J shed 5 bases, and the junction held 8 bases outside the gene matches. Germline V CDR1 and CDR2: LNHDA, SQIVND (reference sequence). DNA for the CDR3: TGTGCCAGTAGTCTCGGGACTAGTTTCGACGAGCAGTACTTC. Encoded protein: CASSLGTSFDEQYF.

The gene calls are TRBV30 and TRBJ1-2; 7 bases are a match to TRBD1. With V trimmed by 8 bases and J by 4 bases, 7 bases remained unmatched. CDR3 length equals 12 residues. The germline V gene encodes CDR1 GTSNPN and CDR2 SVGIG (reference sequence). CDR3 amino acids: CALETGIYGYTF. CDR3 in DNA: TGTGCCCTTGAGACAGGGATCTATGGCTACACCTTC.

This sequence joins TRBV7-3 and TRBJ2-3; 10 bases map to TRBD2. The V gene's germline CDR1 is SGHTA and CDR2 FQGTGA. V gave up 6 bases and J gave up 2 bases; unmatched junction bases: 8. This CDR3 contains 16 residues. CDR3 sequence (DNA): TGTGCCAGCAGACACAGCGGGGGGGCCCCCACAGATACGCAGTATTTT. Amino acid sequence: CASRHSGGAPTDTQYF.

V gene TRBV13 combines with J gene TRBJ2-4; no reliable D call. Germline V lookup: CDR1 PRHDT, CDR2 FYEKMQ (reference sequence). Between the trimmed V and J ends, which lost 2 bases and 1 base, there was a span of 6 bases. The CDR3 sequence is 14 residues long. CDR3 residues: CASSLRDAKNIQYF. CDR3 coding DNA: TGTGCCAGCAGCTTAAGGGATGCCAAAAACATTCAGTACTTC. The full variable domain, completed using reference TRBV13 and TRBJ2-4, is AAGVIQSPRHLIKEKRETATLKCYPIPRHDTVYWYQQGPGQDPQFLISFYEKMQSDKGSIPDRFSAQQFSDYHSELNMSSLELGDSALYFCASSLRDAKNIQYFGAGTRLSVL.

This clone was recorded only once. The chain employs TRBV11-2 and TRBJ2-2; possibly TRBD2 for D (5 bases). The CDR3 sequence is 14 residues long. Germline CDR1 reads SGHAT; CDR2 reads FQNNGV. The V gene lost 0 bases and the J gene lost 5 bases, with 7 bases spanning the gap. The CDR3 nucleotides read TGTGCCAGCAGCTTAGACAGGAGGACCGGGGAGCTGTTTTTT. This encodes CASSLDRRTGELFF.

The J gene is TRBJ2-3, the V gene TRBV19, with a weak D call TRBD2 (5 bases). In germline, CDR1 is LNHDA, CDR2 SQIVND (reference sequence). The V end lost 5 bases, the J end lost 0 bases, and 9 bases lay between the germline ends. The CDR3 runs 14 residues. CDR3 DNA sequence: TGTGCCAGTAGTTTCCGGGATAGCACAGATACGCAGTATTTT. Translating gives CASSFRDSTDTQYF. Complete variable domain (other parts from reference TRBV19 and TRBJ2-3): DGGITQSPKYLFRKEGQNVTLSCEQNLNHDAMYWYRQDPGQGLRLIYYSQIVNDFQKGDIAEGYSVSREKKESFPLTVTSAQKNPTAFYLCASSFRDSTDTQYFGPGTRLTVL.

The chain uses TRBV10-3 and TRBJ2-1; D is undetermined. Trimming left V 3 bases short and J 7 bases short, with 7 bases between. Per germline, CDR1 ENHRY and CDR2 SYGVKD. The CDR3 runs to 12 residues. CDR3 DNA sequence: TGTGCCATCAGTGACCTCCCAAATGAGCAGTTCTTC. Protein: CAISDLPNEQFF.

This clone has just a few counts. The chain employs TRBV5-4 and TRBJ1-5; no definite D call. The CDR3 is 14 amino acids. V gave up 0 bases and J gave up 0 bases, with 4 bases separating them. Germline V gene data show CDR1 as SGHNT and CDR2 as YYREEE (reference sequence). In nucleotides, the CDR3 is TGTGCCAGCAGCTTGGACAGTAGCAATCAGCCCCAGCATTTT. Its protein is CASSLDSSNQPQHF.

The gene calls are TRBV2 and TRBJ2-3; D remains unclear. With 2 bases removed from V and 1 base from J, the gap between germline ends came to 10 bases. The germline V gene has CDR1 SNHLY and CDR2 FYNNEI. CDR3 length: 15 residues. The chain's CDR3 is CASSEQTPRTDTQYF. DNA for the CDR3: TGTGCCAGCAGTGAACAAACACCTCGCACAGATACGCAGTATTTT.

The chain uses TRBV10-3 and TRBJ2-5, with TRBD2 matching over 8 bases. Trimming removed 0 bases from V and 5 bases from J; junction bases left unmatched: 2. Germline V gene data show CDR1 as ENHRY and CDR2 as SYGVKD. This CDR3 has 14 amino acids. CDR3: CAISESTGGETQYF. CDR3 bases: TGTGCCATCAGTGAGTCGACGGGGGGGGAGACCCAGTACTTC.

The chain is built from TRBV6-5 and TRBJ1-2; 7 bases match TRBD1. J was trimmed by 4 bases and V by 2 bases; bases with no gene match: 4. In germline, CDR1 is MNHEY, CDR2 SVGAGI. The CDR3 totals 14 residues. CDR3 amino acids: CASSYGAGGYGYTF. The CDR3 DNA is TGTGCCAGCAGTTACGGGGCAGGGGGCTATGGCTACACCTTC.

V usage is TRBV7-9 and J usage is TRBJ2-7, with 12 nucleotides matching TRBD2. Trimming cost V 1 base and J 2 bases; bases outside gene matches: 3. Germline V lookup: CDR1 SEHNR, CDR2 FQNEAQ (reference sequence). The CDR3 covers 16 residues. The CDR3, as DNA: TGTGCCAGCAGCTTAGGGACTAGCGGGATCACCTACGAGCAGTACTTC. Translation gives CASSLGTSGITYEQYF.

The J gene is TRBJ1-1, the V gene TRBV5-6; 12 bases map to TRBD1. The trim removed 4 bases at V and 10 bases at J, leaving 5 bases unmatched. The CDR3 length is 13 residues. Germline CDR1 reads SGHDT; CDR2 reads YYEEEE. The CDR3 region is CASSRGQGAGAFF. DNA of the CDR3: TGTGCCAGCAGCAGGGGACAGGGGGCTGGAGCTTTCTTT.

This clone appeared once. V usage is TRBV5-4 and J usage is TRBJ1-1, with a tentative D call TRBD1 (6 bases). CDR1 is SGHNT and CDR2 is YYREEE in the germline V gene (reference sequence). V was shortened by 3 bases and J by 2 bases, with 11 bases between the two germline ends. The CDR3 sequence is 14 residues long. Written as DNA, the CDR3 is TGTGCCAGCAGCTCCTTACAGGGTAACACTGAAGCTTTCTTT. This codes for CASSSLQGNTEAFF.

The chain employs TRBV5-1 and TRBJ1-1; the match to TRBD1 covers 8 bases. Germline CDR1 reads SGHRS; CDR2 reads YFSETQ. V dropped 4 bases and J dropped 4; count of bases not matched to a gene: 9. The CDR3 contains 15 residues. CDR3 region: CASSQIGQGGTEAFF. CDR3 DNA: TGCGCCAGCAGCCAAATAGGACAGGGTGGCACTGAAGCTTTCTTT.

This chain connects TRBV5-6 to TRBJ2-5; the match to TRBD1 covers 9 bases. The germline CDR1 and CDR2 sequences are SGHDT and YYEEEE. This CDR3 is built from 15 residues. Trimming cost V 4 bases and J 4 bases; bases outside gene matches: 8. CDR3 nucleotide sequence: TGTGCCAGCAGCCTACCCGGACAGGGGACAGAGACCCAGTACTTC. It is translated as CASSLPGQGTETQYF.

The chain joins TRBV28 to TRBJ2-5; 8 nucleotides line up with TRBD1. This CDR3 contains 18 residues. Trimming took 2 bases from V and 3 from J; bases not matched to a gene: 14. In germline, CDR1 is MDHEN, CDR2 SYDVKM. The CDR3 coding sequence is TGTGCCAGCAGTTTAAGTATGCCCGGACAGGGCACTAAAGAGACCCAGTACTTC. Translation: CASSLSMPGQGTKETQYF. Filled out from reference TRBV28 and TRBJ2-5, the complete variable domain reads DVKVTQSSRYLVKRTGEKVFLECVQDMDHENMFWYRQDPGLGLRLIYFSYDVKMKEKGDIPEGYSVSREKKERFSLILESASTNQTSMYLCASSLSMPGQGTKETQYFGPGTRLLVL.

V and J are TRBV30 and TRBJ2-1, with 9 bases identical to TRBD1. Per the germline V gene, CDR1 is GTSNPN and CDR2 is SVGIG (reference sequence). CDR3 size: 16 residues. The junction had 10 bases not matched to a gene; V was cut back by 3 bases and J by 4 bases. CDR3 sequence (DNA): TGTGCCTGGAGCCCACTCTGGGACAGGGAATACAATGAGCAGTTCTTC. It encodes CAWSPLWDREYNEQFF.

The CDR3 reads CASTFSTDTQYF. The CDR3 bases are TGCGCCAGCACCTTTTCCACAGATACGCAGTATTTT. The V gene is TRBV10-2, the J gene TRBJ2-3; D unclear. In germline, CDR1 is WSHSY, CDR2 SAAADI. Trimming stripped 7 bases from V and 2 bases from J, with 7 bases between. The CDR3 covers 12 residues.

The gene calls are TRBV5-1 and TRBJ2-5, with 11 bases that match TRBD2. The CDR3 spans 14 residues. Germline CDR1 reads SGHRS; CDR2 reads YFSETQ. With 5 bases clipped from V and 4 bases from J, the junction kept 4 bases outside the gene matches. The CDR3 nucleotides read TGCGCCAGCAGGACTAGCGGGATCGGAGAGACCCAGTACTTC. Protein sequence: CASRTSGIGETQYF.

This clone came up once. The gene calls are TRBV4-1 and TRBJ1-1; D is undetermined. CDR1 is MGHRA and CDR2 is YSYEKL in the germline V gene. With 1 base removed from V and 3 bases from J, the gap between germline ends came to 6 bases. The CDR3 spans 13 residues. The chain's CDR3 is CASSQVLDTEAFF. As DNA, the CDR3 is TGCGCCAGCAGCCAAGTTCTTGACACTGAAGCTTTCTTT.